The 2 T cell receptor beta chains below all came from one sample that was sequenced in a study of response to subunit inactivated influenza vaccine. TCRdb used MiXCR to reprocess the RT-PCR reads, holding one entry per CDR3 protein. The sample lists around 580,000 distinct CDR3 sequences, 12% seen once, with about 10% in the top ten. Sample: PBMCs from blood, taken on the day of vaccination. The receptors shown here come from a man aged 50 or older who received an inactivated influenza vaccine.

This chain joins TRBV3-1 and TRBJ1-1; perhaps TRBD1 as D (5 bases). The CDR3 consists of 13 residues. Germline V gene data show CDR1 as LGHDT and CDR2 as YNNKEL (reference sequence). V lost 6 bases and J lost 6, with 14 bases in between. DNA of the CDR3: TGTGCCAGCAGTTTTCAGGGAGGGTCTGAAGCTTTCTTT. Translating gives CASSFQGGSEAFF. The full variable domain, its missing parts supplied by reference TRBV3-1 and TRBJ1-1, is DTAVSQTPKYLVTQMGNDKSIKCEQNLGHDTMYWYKQDSKKFLKIMFSYNNKELIINETVPNRFSPKSPDKAHLNLHINSLELGDSAVYFCASSFQGGSEAFFGQGTRLTVV.

This clonotype was counted many times. V gene TRBV12-3 or TRBV12-4 combines with J gene TRBJ1-5; 7 bases fit TRBD1. Germline trimming cut 2 bases from V and 6 bases from J; bases unmatched to any gene: 1. The CDR3 covers 13 residues. This chain's CDR3 is CASSLTGVQPQHF. For the CDR3, the DNA is TGTGCCAGCAGTTTAACAGGGGTTCAGCCCCAGCATTTT.